This paragraph reports one TCR beta chain. Profiled with immunoSEQ multiplex PCR; TCRdb holds only in-frame clones, not every one. The sample consists of about 380,000 clones, about 87% of them appearing once. These data belong to a study of blood T cell repertoires in COVID-19. Study in general: Acute-phase and convalescent COVID-19 samples originated in the United States, Italy and Spain. Nucleic acid was either cDNA or gDNA, and it came from T cells, B-cell-depleted T cells, or PBMCs.

Participants reported their clinical history, and cohort assignment relied on those reports. The germline V gene has CDR1 SGHRS and CDR2 YFSETQ. Trimming left V 4 bases short and J 0 bases short, with 14 bases between. The CDR3 covers 17 residues. This sequence originates from a man aged 30 to 39 who had recovered from COVID-19. The source material was PBMCs or T cells enriched from blood (not recorded which). The chain employs TRBV5-1 and TRBJ2-6; D is perhaps TRBD2 (5 bases). The CDR3 protein is CASSPWGASSGANVLTF. The CDR3 coding sequence is TGCGCCAGCAGCCCATGGGGAGCCTCCTCTGGGGCCAACGTCCTGACTTTC.